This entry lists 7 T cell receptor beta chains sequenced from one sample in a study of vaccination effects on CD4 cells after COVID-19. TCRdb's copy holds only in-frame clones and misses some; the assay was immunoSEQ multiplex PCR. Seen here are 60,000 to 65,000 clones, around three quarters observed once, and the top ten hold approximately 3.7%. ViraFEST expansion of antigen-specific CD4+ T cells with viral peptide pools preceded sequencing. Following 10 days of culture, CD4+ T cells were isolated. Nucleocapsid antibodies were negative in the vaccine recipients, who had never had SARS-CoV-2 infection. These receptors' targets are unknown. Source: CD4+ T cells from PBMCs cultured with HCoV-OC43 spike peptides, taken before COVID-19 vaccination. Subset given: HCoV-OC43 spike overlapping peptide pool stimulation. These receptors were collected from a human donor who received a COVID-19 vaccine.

CDR3: CASSLVTPSTDTQYF. As DNA, the CDR3 is TGCGCCAGCAGCTTGGTAACTCCTAGCACAGATACGCAGTATTTT. This sequence joins TRBV5-1 and TRBJ2-3; D uncertain. CDR3 length: 15 amino acids. CDR1 is SGHRS and CDR2 is YFSETQ in the germline V gene. The V and J ends lost 0 bases and 0 bases respectively, with 8 bases between them.

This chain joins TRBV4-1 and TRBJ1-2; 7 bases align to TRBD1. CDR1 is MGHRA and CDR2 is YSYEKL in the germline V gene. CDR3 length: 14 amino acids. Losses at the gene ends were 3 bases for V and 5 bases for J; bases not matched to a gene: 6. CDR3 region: CASSQSTGIYGYTF. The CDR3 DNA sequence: TGCGCCAGCAGCCAGTCGACAGGGATTTATGGCTACACCTTC.

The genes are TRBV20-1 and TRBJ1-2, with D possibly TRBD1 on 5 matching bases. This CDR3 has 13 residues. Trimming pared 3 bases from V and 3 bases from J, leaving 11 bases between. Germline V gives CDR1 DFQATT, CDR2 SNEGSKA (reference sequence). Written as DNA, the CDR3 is TGCAGTGCTAGTAGGGACGGCTACTATGGCTACACCTTC. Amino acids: CSASRDGYYGYTF.

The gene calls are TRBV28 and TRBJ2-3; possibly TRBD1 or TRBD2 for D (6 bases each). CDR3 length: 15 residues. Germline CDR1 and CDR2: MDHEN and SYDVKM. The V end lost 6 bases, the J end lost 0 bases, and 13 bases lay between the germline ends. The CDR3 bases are TGTGCCAGCAGCGAAGGGGGGAGGAGCACAGATACGCAGTATTTT. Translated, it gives CASSEGGRSTDTQYF.

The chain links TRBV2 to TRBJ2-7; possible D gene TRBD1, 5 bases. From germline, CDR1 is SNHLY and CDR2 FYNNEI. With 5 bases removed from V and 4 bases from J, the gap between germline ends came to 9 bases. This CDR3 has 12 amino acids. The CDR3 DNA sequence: TGTGCCAGCAGTAGAGGACAATACGAGCAGTACGTC. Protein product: CASSRGQYEQYV.

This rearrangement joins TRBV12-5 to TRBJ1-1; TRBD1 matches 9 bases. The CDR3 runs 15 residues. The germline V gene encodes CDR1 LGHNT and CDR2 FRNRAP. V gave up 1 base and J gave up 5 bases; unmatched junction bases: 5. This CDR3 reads CASGLAETGGTEAFF. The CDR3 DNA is TGTGCTAGTGGTTTGGCTGAGACAGGGGGAACTGAAGCTTTCTTT.

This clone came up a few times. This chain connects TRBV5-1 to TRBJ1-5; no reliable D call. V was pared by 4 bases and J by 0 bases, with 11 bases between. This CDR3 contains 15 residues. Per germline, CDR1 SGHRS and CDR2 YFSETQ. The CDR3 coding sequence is TGCGCCAGCAGCGCGGACGGGAATAGCAATCAGCCCCAGCATTTT. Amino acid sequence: CASSADGNSNQPQHF.